These T cell receptor beta chains were read from a single sample in a study of monozygotic twins with inflammatory bowel disease. TCRdb reprocessed the 5' RACE reads and reports one entry per CDR3 protein, with no DNA. The listing records 400,000 to 500,000 distinct CDR3 sequences. The sequencing sample was made of blood. These receptors were taken from a human donor with ulcerative colitis or Crohn's disease, or a healthy co-twin of an affected twin (not recorded which). Both conserved end residues are part of each CDR3.

TRBV6-1,TRBJ1-1,CASRSDRGYMNTEAFF
TRBV20-1,TRBJ1-5,CSARGYRDSGNQPQHF
TRBV9,TRBJ2-1,CASSVGVTGTSNEQFF
TRBV27,TRBJ2-1,CASSLIGTSGRSDEQFF
TRBV5-4,TRBJ1-5,CASSLVSTWDGKRNSNQPQHF
TRBV18,TRBJ1-1,CASSPLDRPGTEAFF
TRBV7-2,TRBJ2-7,CASSMRAGPAYEQYF
TRBV5-1,TRBJ2-2,CASSPRAQNTGELFF
TRBV20-1,TRBJ2-7,CSARDLGREASYEQYF
TRBV28,TRBJ2-3,CASSQTSGGRTDTQYF
TRBV9,TRBJ2-1,CASSGGPGSYNEQFF
TRBV3-1,TRBJ2-3,CASSQAGSGGTDTQYF
TRBV20-1,TRBJ1-1,CSAPDRGRGDTEAFF
TRBV6-5,TRBJ2-2,CASSSRDKGELFF
TRBV7-2,TRBJ1-6,CASSPLQYNSPLHF
TRBV6-2/TRBV6-3,TRBJ1-1,CASRRKDVATRAFF
TRBV29-1,TRBJ1-4,CSVREAGTGGENEKLFF
TRBV20-1,TRBJ1-1,CSARWDMNTEAFF
TRBV20-1,TRBJ2-3,CSASPLAGDTQYF
TRBV10-3,TRBJ2-7,CAISSPSGGLYEQYF
TRBV25-1,TRBJ2-7,CASSSGLAAEQYF
TRBV29-1,TRBJ2-7,CSILAGVGYEQYF
TRBV12-3/TRBV12-4,TRBJ2-5,CASSFPGLQNQETQYF
TRBV27,TRBJ1-5,CASSLMGRPNQPQHF
TRBV3-1,TRBJ2-3,CASSQGATGVDTQYF
TRBV7-3,TRBJ2-1,CASSLSGMLEGENEQFF
TRBV30,TRBJ2-2,CAWNKGRDTGELFF
TRBV20-1,TRBJ1-6,CSARRPRGPFGEALHF
TRBV7-9,TRBJ2-7,CASSFPGPSYEQYF
TRBV19,TRBJ2-2,CASSITGSNTGELFF
TRBV5-1,TRBJ2-7,CASSLLQGGAYEQYF
TRBV27,TRBJ2-7,CASSFTSGGEQYF
TRBV7-9,TRBJ2-2,CASSLDRLTGELFF
TRBV7-2,TRBJ2-1,CASSVTSGRNEQFF
TRBV5-1,TRBJ1-6,CASSFRPSDSPLHF
TRBV7-2,TRBJ2-5,CASSQGTGSQETQYF
TRBV5-6,TRBJ2-1,CASSSRLTPRNEQFF
TRBV3-1,TRBJ1-2,CASSQEKSANYGYTF
TRBV5-6,TRBJ1-5,CASSLYSRQGSNQPQHF
TRBV19,TRBJ1-1,CASSESTGGNTEAFF
TRBV25-1,TRBJ1-4,CASSEWTASREKLFF
TRBV20-1,TRBJ1-1,CSGGRWTEAFF
TRBV29-1,TRBJ1-1,CSVVGPRLNTEAFF
TRBV5-5,TRBJ1-2,CASSWGQGNYGYTF
TRBV13,TRBJ2-3,CASSLQERPSTDTQYF
TRBV5-4,TRBJ2-3,CASVPGAGDGDTQYF
TRBV5-1,TRBJ1-1,CASRVGTPAEAFF
TRBV9,TRBJ2-1,CASSVGLAGANEQFF
TRBV6-5,TRBJ2-5,CASSYSRRGEETQYF
TRBV5-1,TRBJ2-6,CASSLGPAFAGANVLTF
TRBV27,TRBJ2-7,CASSQYAGGSSYEQYF